Following are 17 T cell receptor beta chains from one sample sequenced in a study of cytomegalovirus exposure and HLA in healthy donors. Sequenced by immunoSEQ multiplex PCR; TCRdb stores in-frame clones only, minus some. Of approximately 280,000 clones listed, 88% are singletons. The specimen sequenced was PBMCs. These receptors were obtained from a woman between 18 and 29 years old in good health and CMV-seronegative.

This clone was seen once. The chain has TRBV25-1 and TRBJ2-1; D is uncertain. The germline gives CDR1 MGHDK, CDR2 SYGVNS. This CDR3 is 15 amino acids long. V was pared by 1 base and J by 7 bases, with 14 bases between. DNA for the CDR3: TGTGCCAGCAGTGAATCGGATAGCCCCTCGAATGAGCAGTTCTTC. Translated, it gives CASSESDSPSNEQFF.

The J gene is TRBJ2-3, the V gene TRBV19; TRBD2 agrees at 13 bases. The trim removed 7 bases at V and 3 bases at J, leaving 4 bases unmatched. Germline CDR1 LNHDA, CDR2 SQIVND (reference sequence). The CDR3 runs to 15 residues. The chain's CDR3 is CASTVGLAGTDTQYF. DNA of the CDR3: TGTGCCAGTACCGTGGGACTAGCGGGAACAGATACGCAGTATTTT.

In nucleotides, the CDR3 is TGCAGCGTGCCGGGACAGGGGGACAAGAGCTACACCTTC. Encoded protein: CSVPGQGDKSYTF. The chain employs TRBV29-1 and TRBJ1-2, with 11 bases fitting TRBD1. This CDR3 is 13 amino acids long. The V segment lost 6 bases and the J segment 9 bases; nucleotides outside the gene matches: 9. Germline V gene lookup returns CDR1 SQVTM and CDR2 ANQGSEA.

The genes are TRBV28 and TRBJ2-5; D perhaps matches TRBD2 (7 bases). V lost 6 bases and J lost 5, with 19 bases in between. The V gene's germline CDR1 is MDHEN and CDR2 SYDVKM. The CDR3 is 15 residues long. The CDR3 DNA sequence: TGTGCCAGCAGACGGGGGGCGGGCCCCAGGGAGACCCAGTACTTC. Encoded protein: CASRRGAGPRETQYF.

J is TRBJ2-2 and V is TRBV18; D perhaps matches TRBD1 (5 bases). CDR3 length: 15 residues. From germline, CDR1 is KGHSH and CDR2 LQKENI. The V end lost 4 bases, the J end lost 8 bases, and 17 bases lay between the germline ends. CDR3: CASSLETVRSGELFF. In nucleotides, the CDR3 is TGTGCCAGCTCACTTGAGACAGTCCGTTCGGGGGAGCTGTTTTTT.

The chain is built from TRBV9 and TRBJ1-1, with 9 bases matching TRBD1. The trim removed 0 bases at V and 8 bases at J, leaving 8 bases unmatched. The CDR3 contains 15 residues. Per the germline V gene, CDR1 is SGDLS and CDR2 is YYNGEE. CDR3 DNA sequence: TGTGCCAGCAGCGTAGCTTGGGGACAGGGAGAGGAAGCTTTCTTT. The encoded protein is CASSVAWGQGEEAFF.

The chain links TRBV2 to TRBJ2-5, with 13 bases identical to TRBD2. Germline V gene sequence: CDR1 SNHLY, CDR2 FYNNEI. The CDR3 is 20 amino acids. Trimming removed 7 bases from V and 1 base from J; junction bases left unmatched: 18. The CDR3 region has the DNA TGTGCCAGCATCGGGGTAGACTGGACTAGCGGGAGTTGGAGCCAAGAGACCCAGTACTTC. It codes for CASIGVDWTSGSWSQETQYF.

The rearrangement links TRBV27 to TRBJ2-3, with D possibly being TRBD2 (6 bases). V lost 6 bases, J lost 4 bases, and 14 bases lay in between. The germline V gene has CDR1 MNHEY and CDR2 SMNVEV (reference sequence). The CDR3 has 14 residues. In nucleotides, the CDR3 is TGTGCCAGCAGGCCCGGTGGGGAGGCAGATACGCAGTATTTT. It codes for CASRPGGEADTQYF.

The gene calls are TRBV4-1 and TRBJ2-2; D is possibly TRBD1 (5 bases). Looked up from germline, CDR1 is MGHRA and CDR2 is YSYEKL. V shed 1 base and J shed 3 bases, with 15 bases lying between them. The CDR3 is made up of 17 amino acids. CDR3 amino acids: CASSQVWQGLYTGELFF. Here the CDR3 DNA reads TGCGCCAGCAGCCAAGTATGGCAGGGTCTTTACACCGGGGAGCTGTTTTTT.

This chain connects TRBV9 to TRBJ1-2; possibly TRBD1 for D (5 bases). Germline lookup yields CDR1 SGDLS and CDR2 YYNGEE. The CDR3 totals 16 residues. The V gene lost 3 bases and the J gene lost 3 bases, with 18 bases spanning the gap. CDR3 sequence reads: CASSAPPGGDDYGYTF. DNA of the CDR3: TGTGCCAGCAGCGCCCCCCCGGGAGGGGACGACTATGGCTACACCTTC.

The V and J genes are TRBV27 and TRBJ2-2; 7 bases fit TRBD1. From germline, CDR1 is MNHEY and CDR2 SMNVEV (reference sequence). The CDR3 runs to 13 residues. The ends lost 8 bases at V and 4 bases at J; junction bases unmatched: 4. CDR3 sequence (DNA): TGTGCCAGCGGGAACAGGGGCACCGGGGAGCTGTTTTTT. Protein sequence: CASGNRGTGELFF.

The chain couples TRBV6-6 to TRBJ1-1, with D uncertain. CDR1 MNHNY and CDR2 SVGAGI come from the germline V gene (reference sequence). CDR3 size: 13 residues. The V end was cut by 8 bases, the J end by 0 bases, with 10 bases between. The CDR3 DNA is TGTGCCAGCCGCGGAGAAATGAACACTGAAGCTTTCTTT. The encoded protein is CASRGEMNTEAFF.

V gene TRBV2 combines with J gene TRBJ1-1; 10 bases are a match to TRBD1. CDR1 is SNHLY, CDR2 FYNNEI, per germline. V dropped 7 bases and J dropped 5; count of bases not matched to a gene: 10. This CDR3 is built from 15 residues. This chain's CDR3 is CASTDPGQGWTEAFF. The CDR3 nucleotides read TGTGCCAGCACTGACCCGGGACAGGGGTGGACTGAAGCTTTCTTT.

The chain recombines TRBV11-2 with TRBJ2-5; 8 nucleotides match TRBD1. The germline gives CDR1 SGHAT, CDR2 FQNNGV. The CDR3 consists of 14 residues. V lost 5 bases and J lost 5; bases outside the gene matches: 7. The CDR3 DNA reads as TGTGCCAGCAGCAGGACAGGGCGATCGGAGACCCAGTACTTC. This sequence encodes CASSRTGRSETQYF.

The chain is built from TRBV5-1 and TRBJ1-4; D not certain. Trimming removed 2 bases from V and 6 bases from J, with 14 bases in between. CDR1 and CDR2 from the germline V gene are SGHRS and YFSETQ. The CDR3 has 15 residues. Here the CDR3 DNA reads TGCGCCAGCAGCTTAAGGAGGGAAGAAGATGAAAAACTGTTTTTT. Encoded protein: CASSLRREEDEKLFF.

This clone showed up just a few times. This sequence joins TRBV4-1 and TRBJ1-5; the D is unclear. Trimming removed 1 base from V and 0 bases from J, with 7 bases in between. The CDR3 has 15 amino acids. Germline assignment: CDR1 MGHRA and CDR2 YSYEKL. The CDR3 DNA follows: TGCGCCAGCAGCCAAGTTGACATTAGCAATCAGCCCCAGCATTTT. Its protein product is CASSQVDISNQPQHF.

This chain uses TRBV5-1 with TRBJ2-3, with D uncertain. Germline CDR1 is SGHRS and CDR2 is YFSETQ. V lost 0 bases, J lost 5 bases, and 4 bases lay in between. This CDR3 spans 12 amino acids. CDR3 loop: CASSLARDTQYF. The CDR3, as DNA: TGCGCCAGCAGCTTGGCTAGAGATACGCAGTATTTT.